The entry below describes one T cell receptor (beta chain). Antigen: not known. This record comes from a study of radiotherapy plus CTLA-4 blockade in lung cancer. At the level of the study: Objective response rate was about 20%; disease control rate, 31%. Whole-study results and caveats: Early clone dynamics of blood T cells, plus interferon-beta, reportedly predicted response best. Some TCR clones had been derived from tumors. These clones expanded in peripheral blood after radiotherapy plus ipilimumab.

V lost 1 base and J lost 7, with 19 bases in between. The CDR3 is 16 residues long. Germline values: CDR1 SGHTA, CDR2 FQGNSA. The protocol was immunoSEQ multiplex PCR, while the TCRdb copy is restricted to in-frame clones and leaves out a portion. Of some 110,000 clones detected, 85% to 90% appear once; the ten largest clones hold roughly 2.5%. The material sequenced was peripheral blood, taken from a patient treated with radiotherapy plus ipilimumab. This receptor was taken from a human donor with non-small cell lung cancer that progressed on radiotherapy plus ipilimumab. Some clones in this sample may be carry-over from other donors' samples. The rearrangement links TRBV7-2 to TRBJ2-5; weak D call: TRBD2 (5 bases). The CDR3 here is CASSLGREPLVRTQYF. In DNA, the CDR3 is TGTGCCAGCAGCTTAGGTAGGGAGCCTCTCGTGCGGACCCAGTACTTC.